One and the same sample provided the 27 T cell receptor beta chains below, sequenced in a study of shared clonotypes between healthy human individuals. Method: immunoSEQ multiplex PCR; TCRdb's copy keeps in-frame clones and lacks some. The data contain under 550,000 clones, about 96% of them seen just once; the ten biggest clones take up 0.055% to 0.075%. Sequencing was performed on naive CD4+ T cells sorted from blood. Subset: CD45RA+ positively selected. The receptors come from a woman in her 30s in good health.

This clone was found once. The chain joins TRBV6-1 to TRBJ2-7; 8 bases are shared with TRBD2. V lost 0 bases, J lost 4 bases, and 5 bases stayed unmatched. From germline, CDR1 is MNHNS and CDR2 SASEGT. The CDR3 length is 15 residues. CDR3 DNA sequence: TGTGCCAGCAGTGAAGCGCCGTCTAGCGGGTACGAGCAGTACTTC. Protein sequence: CASSEAPSSGYEQYF.

V usage is TRBV19 and J usage is TRBJ2-3; TRBD2 agrees at 14 bases. This CDR3 has 17 amino acids. J gave up 5 bases and V 5 bases, and 9 bases lay outside the gene matches. Germline loops: CDR1 LNHDA, CDR2 SQIVND (reference sequence). This CDR3 reads CASSGGRLAGGGDTQYF. CDR3 nucleotide sequence: TGTGCCAGTAGTGGCGGGAGACTAGCGGGAGGGGGAGATACGCAGTATTTT.

V usage is TRBV18 and J usage is TRBJ1-5, with D unresolved. The CDR3 consists of 13 residues. Germline lookup yields CDR1 KGHSH and CDR2 LQKENI. The V gene lost 4 bases and the J gene lost 3 bases, with 7 bases spanning the gap. The CDR3 nucleotides read TGTGCCAGCTCACGGACTAACAATCAGCCCCAGCATTTT. Its translation: CASSRTNNQPQHF.

The chain uses TRBV6-6 and TRBJ1-3; D is unresolved. CDR3 length: 15 amino acids. In germline, CDR1 is MNHNY, CDR2 SVGAGI (reference sequence). The V end lost 6 bases, the J end lost 2 bases, and 14 bases lay between the germline ends. CDR3 coding DNA: TGTGCCAGCAGCCGAGCGGACTTAGCTGGAAACACCATATATTTT. Residues: CASSRADLAGNTIYF.

This clone has only one observation. The chain links TRBV2 to TRBJ2-5; D is unclear. Germline-derived CDR1 and CDR2 are SNHLY and FYNNEI. Trimming pared 4 bases from V and 5 bases from J, leaving 14 bases between. The CDR3 is made up of 14 amino acids. The CDR3 here is CASSGTPLGETQYF. The CDR3 DNA is TGTGCCAGCAGTGGAACCCCCTTGGGGGAGACCCAGTACTTC.

The rearrangement links TRBV9 to TRBJ1-2; D remains ambiguous. This CDR3 is built from 13 residues. Trimming cost V 0 bases and J 0 bases, with 3 bases left between them. CDR1 and CDR2 from the germline V gene are SGDLS and YYNGEE. In DNA form, the CDR3 reads TGTGCCAGCAGCGTAGAAGCTAACTATGGCTACACCTTC. Its protein is CASSVEANYGYTF.

The V call is TRBV28, the J call TRBJ2-3, with 16 bases aligning to TRBD2. Per germline, CDR1 MDHEN and CDR2 SYDVKM. The CDR3 length is 17 residues. Trimming at V came to 5 bases and at J to 7 bases, leaving 9 bases not matched to a gene. CDR3 loop: CASSQPGLAGGLHTQYF. The CDR3 region has the DNA TGTGCCAGCAGTCAACCGGGACTAGCGGGAGGGCTTCATACGCAGTATTTT. Supplemented by reference TRBV28 and TRBJ2-3, the full variable domain reads DVKVTQSSRYLVKRTGEKVFLECVQDMDHENMFWYRQDPGLGLRLIYFSYDVKMKEKGDIPEGYSVSREKKERFSLILESASTNQTSMYLCASSQPGLAGGLHTQYFGPGTRLTVL.

V is TRBV11-2 and J is TRBJ1-1; TRBD1 aligns across 7 bases. V lost 6 bases and J lost 1; bases outside the gene matches: 2. The CDR3 covers 13 residues. Germline lookup yields CDR1 SGHAT and CDR2 FQNNGV. For the CDR3, the DNA is TGTGCCAGCAGACAGGGGAAGAACACTGAAGCTTTCTTT. The encoded protein is CASRQGKNTEAFF.

V and J are TRBV7-8 and TRBJ1-5, with TRBD1 matching over 8 bases. CDR3 size: 13 residues. Trimming took 5 bases from V and 7 from J; bases not matched to a gene: 4. Per the germline V gene, CDR1 is SGHVS and CDR2 is FQNEAQ. The chain's CDR3 is CASSPGGGQPQHF. The DNA of the CDR3 is TGTGCCAGCAGCCCAGGGGGCGGCCAGCCCCAGCATTTT.

The V call is TRBV10-3, the J call TRBJ1-2, with D unclear. The length of the CDR3 is 12 residues. The germline V gene has CDR1 ENHRY and CDR2 SYGVKD. Trimming took off 4 bases at V and 5 bases at J, with 8 bases between the two ends. CDR3 protein: CAISAADYGYTF. As DNA, the CDR3 is TGTGCCATCAGTGCCGCAGATTATGGCTACACCTTC.

V and J are TRBV19 and TRBJ2-7; D is possibly TRBD2 (5 bases). V dropped 5 bases and J dropped 6 bases, with 11 bases sitting between them. This CDR3 contains 12 residues. From germline, CDR1 is LNHDA and CDR2 SQIVND (reference sequence). The CDR3 DNA reads TGTGCCAGTAGTCGGGAAGGCAGCGAGCAGTACTTC. Amino acid sequence: CASSREGSEQYF.

The gene calls are TRBV28 and TRBJ2-3; 7 positions match TRBD1. The CDR3 is 14 residues long. V trimming: 7 bases; J trimming: 1 base; junction bases outside the gene matches: 5. Germline V gene data show CDR1 as MDHEN and CDR2 as SYDVKM. In DNA form, the CDR3 reads TGTGCCAGCACGAGGACAGGAGGCACAGATACGCAGTATTTT. This gives the protein CASTRTGGTDTQYF.

The rearrangement uses TRBV5-4 and TRBJ1-6, with 7 bases identical to TRBD1. Germline lookup yields CDR1 SGHNT and CDR2 YYREEE (reference sequence). CDR3 length: 15 amino acids. V was pared by 4 bases and J by 7 bases, with 8 bases of the junction left unmatched. This CDR3 is CASSRPGQQNSPLHF. CDR3 nucleotide sequence: TGTGCCAGCAGCAGACCGGGACAGCAAAATTCACCCCTCCACTTT.

The genes are TRBV5-5 and TRBJ1-1; D unclear. With 4 bases removed from V and 1 base from J, the gap between germline ends came to 20 bases. The CDR3 loop spans 17 amino acids. The germline V gene has CDR1 SGHKS and CDR2 YYEKEE (reference sequence). The CDR3 loop reads CASSAGRSLGRNTEAFF. The CDR3 DNA follows: TGTGCCAGCAGCGCAGGAAGAAGTCTGGGGAGGAACACTGAAGCTTTCTTT. The entire variable domain, with the rest obtained from reference TRBV5-5 and TRBJ1-1, is as follows: DAGVTQSPTHLIKTRGQQVTLRCSPISGHKSVSWYQQVLGQGPQFIFQYYEKEERGRGNFPDRFSARQFPNYSSELNVNALLLGDSALYLCASSAGRSLGRNTEAFFGQGTRLTVV.

The V gene is TRBV19, the J gene TRBJ1-2; D may be TRBD1 (6 bases). Germline V lookup: CDR1 LNHDA, CDR2 SQIVND (reference sequence). The V gene lost 5 bases and the J gene lost 5 bases, with 12 bases spanning the gap. The length of the CDR3 is 13 residues. CDR3 DNA sequence: TGTGCCAGTAGTCGAGGGGGAAGGTATGGCTACACCTTC. It is translated as CASSRGGRYGYTF.

The chain's CDR3 is CASSLAGNQETQYF. The CDR3 DNA reads as TGTGCCAGCAGCTTAGCGGGAAACCAAGAGACCCAGTACTTC. The chain links TRBV7-2 to TRBJ2-5, with D hard to call. Trimming stripped 0 bases from V and 0 bases from J, with 5 bases between. Germline-derived CDR1 and CDR2 are SGHTA and FQGNSA. This CDR3 is 14 amino acids long.

The chain carries TRBV7-9 and TRBJ1-4; TRBD1 matches 10 bases. CDR3 size: 16 residues. Germline values: CDR1 SEHNR, CDR2 FQNEAQ (reference sequence). V trimming: 5 bases; J trimming: 7 bases; junction bases outside the gene matches: 10. This chain's CDR3 is CASSRDKGQGLEKLFF. The CDR3 nucleotides are TGTGCCAGCAGCCGAGACAAGGGACAGGGGCTTGAAAAACTGTTTTTT.

This chain uses TRBV5-1 with TRBJ1-2, with 7 bases aligning to TRBD1. The V and J ends lost 7 bases and 4 bases, in that order; junction bases with no gene match: 4. There are 12 residues in the CDR3. CDR1 and CDR2 (germline): SGHRS, YFSETQ. The CDR3 DNA follows: TGCGCCAGCCGGGACAGTGCCTATGGCTACACCTTC. Protein: CASRDSAYGYTF.

This clone has only one observation. This sequence joins TRBV2 and TRBJ1-2, with D uncertain. Germline values: CDR1 SNHLY, CDR2 FYNNEI. The CDR3 runs to 15 residues. The V end was cut by 7 bases, the J end by 4 bases, with 19 bases between. CDR3 sequence (DNA): TGTGCCAGCATTTACTCGAGCGGGTGGGTCTATGGCTACACCTTC. Translation: CASIYSSGWVYGYTF.

The V gene is TRBV2, the J gene TRBJ2-1, with 8 nucleotides matching TRBD2. Germline-derived CDR1 and CDR2 are SNHLY and FYNNEI. The CDR3 runs 18 residues. V shed 4 bases, J shed 3 bases, and the junction held 14 bases outside the gene matches. The DNA for the CDR3 is TGTGCCAGCAGTGGTAGCGGGATAACCTCTTTCAGCTACAATGAGCAGTTCTTC. It yields the protein CASSGSGITSFSYNEQFF.

The V call is TRBV2, the J call TRBJ2-1, with TRBD2 identical over 9 bases. This CDR3 is built from 16 residues. The J segment lost 4 bases and the V segment lost 7 bases, leaving 11 bases of the junction unmatched. Germline loops: CDR1 SNHLY, CDR2 FYNNEI. CDR3 amino acids: CASNRGGLALYNEQFF. DNA of the CDR3: TGTGCCAGCAATCGTGGAGGACTAGCGCTTTACAATGAGCAGTTCTTC.

The sample holds one count of this clone. The rearrangement joins TRBV4-1 to TRBJ1-4; D is ambiguous. CDR1 and CDR2 from the germline V gene are MGHRA and YSYEKL. Trimming removed 0 bases at V and 8 bases at J, with 13 bases between. The CDR3 spans 15 residues. CDR3 protein: CASSQEGRPQEKLFF. In DNA, the CDR3 is TGCGCCAGCAGCCAAGAGGGGAGGCCCCAAGAAAAACTGTTTTTT.

For this clone: The same CDR3 arises from other DNA sequences in this sample as well. This chain connects TRBV7-2 to TRBJ2-5; the D is unclear. Germline V lookup: CDR1 SGHTA, CDR2 FQGNSA. V was cut by 2 bases and J by 5 bases, with 6 bases left in between. CDR3 size: 12 residues. The CDR3 protein is CASSLQRETQYF. The CDR3 DNA sequence: TGTGCCAGCAGCTTACAGAGGGAGACCCAGTACTTC.

The chain links TRBV28 to TRBJ1-2, with D tentatively TRBD1 (5 bases). V gave up 3 bases and J gave up 9 bases, with 14 bases separating them. This CDR3 is 13 amino acids long. Germline V gives CDR1 MDHEN, CDR2 SYDVKM. The CDR3 protein is CASSFAGGVRYTF. CDR3 DNA sequence: TGTGCCAGCAGTTTTGCGGGGGGGGTCCGCTACACCTTC.

J is TRBJ2-7 and V is TRBV5-1; 10 nucleotides line up with TRBD2. Unmatched junction bases numbered 10, after V lost 7 bases and J lost 3 bases. Germline loops: CDR1 SGHRS, CDR2 YFSETQ. The CDR3 length is 15 residues. The CDR3 coding sequence is TGCGCCAGCTGGGGGGAGGGGACTAGCGACTACGAGCAGTACTTC. Protein: CASWGEGTSDYEQYF.

The chain couples TRBV2 to TRBJ2-7; weak D call: TRBD2 (5 bases). The CDR3 consists of 13 residues. From germline, CDR1 is SNHLY and CDR2 FYNNEI. With 2 bases removed from V and 5 bases from J, the gap between germline ends came to 10 bases. This CDR3 is CASSEWRVNEQYF. In DNA form, the CDR3 reads TGTGCCAGCAGTGAATGGCGGGTTAACGAGCAGTACTTC.

The gene calls are TRBV5-1 and TRBJ2-7, with 9 positions matching TRBD2. Germline CDR1 and CDR2: SGHRS and YFSETQ. J lost 3 bases, V lost 0 bases, and 4 bases had no gene match. This CDR3 has 15 amino acids. CDR3 sequence: CASSLVAGGNYEQYF. The DNA for the CDR3 is TGCGCCAGCAGCTTGGTCGCGGGAGGGAACTACGAGCAGTACTTC.